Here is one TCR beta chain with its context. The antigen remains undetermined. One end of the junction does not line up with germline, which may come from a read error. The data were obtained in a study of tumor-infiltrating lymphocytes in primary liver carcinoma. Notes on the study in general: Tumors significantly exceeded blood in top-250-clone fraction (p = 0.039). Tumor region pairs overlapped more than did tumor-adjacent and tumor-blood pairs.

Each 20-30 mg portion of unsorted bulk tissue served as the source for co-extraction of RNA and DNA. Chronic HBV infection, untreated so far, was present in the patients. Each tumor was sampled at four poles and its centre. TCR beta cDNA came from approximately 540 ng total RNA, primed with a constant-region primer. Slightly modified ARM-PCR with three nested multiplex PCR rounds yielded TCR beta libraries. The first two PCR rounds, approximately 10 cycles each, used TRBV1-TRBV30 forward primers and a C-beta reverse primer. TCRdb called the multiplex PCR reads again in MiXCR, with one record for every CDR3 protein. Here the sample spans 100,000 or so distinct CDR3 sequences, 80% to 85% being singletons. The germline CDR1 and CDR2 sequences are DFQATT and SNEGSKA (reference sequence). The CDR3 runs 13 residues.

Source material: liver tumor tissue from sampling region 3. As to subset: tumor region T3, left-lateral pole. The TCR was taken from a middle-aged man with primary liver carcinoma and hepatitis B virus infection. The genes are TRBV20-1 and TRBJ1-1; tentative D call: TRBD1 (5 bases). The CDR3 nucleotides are TGCAGTGGTAGAGACATGGGGCACACTGAAGCTTTCTTT. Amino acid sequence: CSGRDMGHTEAFF.